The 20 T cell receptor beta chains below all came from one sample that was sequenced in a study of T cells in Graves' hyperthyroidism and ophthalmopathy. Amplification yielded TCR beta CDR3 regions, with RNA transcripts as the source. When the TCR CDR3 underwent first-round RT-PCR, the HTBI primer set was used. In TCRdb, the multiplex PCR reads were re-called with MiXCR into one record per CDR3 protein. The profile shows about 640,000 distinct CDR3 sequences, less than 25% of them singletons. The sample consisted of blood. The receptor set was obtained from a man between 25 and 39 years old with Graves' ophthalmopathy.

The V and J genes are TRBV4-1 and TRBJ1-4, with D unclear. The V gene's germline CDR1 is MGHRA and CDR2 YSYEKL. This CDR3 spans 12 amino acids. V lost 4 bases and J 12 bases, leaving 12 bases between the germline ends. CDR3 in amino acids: CASSRGPGQLFF. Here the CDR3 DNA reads TGCGCCAGCAGCCGAGGCCCGGGCCAACTGTTTTTT.

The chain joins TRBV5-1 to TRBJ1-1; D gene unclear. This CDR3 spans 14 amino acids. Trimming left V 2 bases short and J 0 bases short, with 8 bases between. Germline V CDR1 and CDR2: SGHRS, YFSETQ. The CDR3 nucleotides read TGCGCCAGCAGCTTTGGCAACATGAACACTGAAGCTTTCTTT. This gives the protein CASSFGNMNTEAFF.

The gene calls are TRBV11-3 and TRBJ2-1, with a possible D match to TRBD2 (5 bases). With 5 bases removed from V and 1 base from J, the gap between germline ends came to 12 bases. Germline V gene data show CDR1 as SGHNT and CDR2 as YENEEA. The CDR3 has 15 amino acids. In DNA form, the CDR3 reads TGTGCCAGCAGCACCGGACGGGAATCCTACAATGAGCAGTTCTTC. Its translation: CASSTGRESYNEQFF. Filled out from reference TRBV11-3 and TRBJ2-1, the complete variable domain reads EAGVVQSPRYKIIEKKQPVAFWCNPISGHNTLYWYLQNLGQGPELLIRYENEEAVDDSQLPKDRFSAERLKGVDSTLKIQPAELGDSAVYLCASSTGRESYNEQFFGPGTRLTVL.

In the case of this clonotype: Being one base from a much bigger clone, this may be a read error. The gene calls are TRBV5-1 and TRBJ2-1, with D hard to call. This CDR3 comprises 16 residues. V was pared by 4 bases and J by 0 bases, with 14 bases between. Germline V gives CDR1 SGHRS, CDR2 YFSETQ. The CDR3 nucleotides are TGCGCCAGCAGCCCCGTCGCGGCAGGCTCCTACAATGAGCAGTTCTTC. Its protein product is CASSPVAAGSYNEQFF.

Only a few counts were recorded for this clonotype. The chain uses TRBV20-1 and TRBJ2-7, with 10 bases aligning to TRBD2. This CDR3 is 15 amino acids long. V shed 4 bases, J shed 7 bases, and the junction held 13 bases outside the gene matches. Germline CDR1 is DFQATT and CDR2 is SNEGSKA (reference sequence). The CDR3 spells CSATPFLAGVQEQYF. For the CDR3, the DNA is TGCAGTGCTACCCCCTTCCTAGCGGGAGTGCAAGAGCAGTACTTC.

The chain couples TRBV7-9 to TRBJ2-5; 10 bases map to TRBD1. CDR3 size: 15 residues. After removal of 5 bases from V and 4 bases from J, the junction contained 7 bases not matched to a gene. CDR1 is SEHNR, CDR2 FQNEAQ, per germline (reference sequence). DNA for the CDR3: TGTGCCAGCAGCCCCTTAGGACAGGGGGGAGAGACCCAGTACTTC. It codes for CASSPLGQGGETQYF.

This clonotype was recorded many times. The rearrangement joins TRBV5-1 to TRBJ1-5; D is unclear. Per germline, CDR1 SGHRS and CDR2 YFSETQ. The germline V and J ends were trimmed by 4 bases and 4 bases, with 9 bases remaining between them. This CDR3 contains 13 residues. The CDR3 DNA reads TGCGCCAGCAGCAAAACCTTGAATCAGCCCCAGCATTTT. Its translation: CASSKTLNQPQHF. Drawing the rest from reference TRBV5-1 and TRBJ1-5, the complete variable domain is KAGVTQTPRYLIKTRGQQVTLSCSPISGHRSVSWYQQTPGQGLQFLFEYFSETQRNKGNFPGRFSGRQFSNSRSEMNVSTLELGDSALYLCASSKTLNQPQHFGDGTRLSIL.

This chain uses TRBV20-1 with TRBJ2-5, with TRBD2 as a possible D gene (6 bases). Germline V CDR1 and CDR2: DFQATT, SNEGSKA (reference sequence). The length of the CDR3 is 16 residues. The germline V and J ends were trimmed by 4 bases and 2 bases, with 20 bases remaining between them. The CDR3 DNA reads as TGCAGTGCTAACTTGGAGGGCAGGCGTCGGCAAGAGACCCAGTACTTC. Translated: CSANLEGRRRQETQYF.

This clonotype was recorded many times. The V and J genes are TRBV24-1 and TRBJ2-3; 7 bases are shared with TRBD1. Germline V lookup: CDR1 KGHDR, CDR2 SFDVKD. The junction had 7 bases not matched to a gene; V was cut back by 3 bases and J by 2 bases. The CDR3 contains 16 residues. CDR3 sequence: CATSDPRDSYTDTQYF. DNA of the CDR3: TGTGCCACCAGTGATCCCCGGGACAGCTACACAGATACGCAGTATTTT.

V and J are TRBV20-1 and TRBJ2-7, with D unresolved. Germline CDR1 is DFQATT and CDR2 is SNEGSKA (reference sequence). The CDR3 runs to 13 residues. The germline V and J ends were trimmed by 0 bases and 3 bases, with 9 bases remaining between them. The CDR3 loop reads CSAREQIHYEQYF. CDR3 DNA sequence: TGCAGTGCTAGAGAGCAGATACACTACGAGCAGTACTTC.

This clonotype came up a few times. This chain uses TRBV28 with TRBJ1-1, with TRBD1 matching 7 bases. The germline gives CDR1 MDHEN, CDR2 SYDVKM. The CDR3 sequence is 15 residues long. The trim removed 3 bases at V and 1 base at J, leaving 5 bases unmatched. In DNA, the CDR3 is TGTGCCAGCAGTTTGCCGGGACAGTGGAACACTGAAGCTTTCTTT. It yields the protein CASSLPGQWNTEAFF.

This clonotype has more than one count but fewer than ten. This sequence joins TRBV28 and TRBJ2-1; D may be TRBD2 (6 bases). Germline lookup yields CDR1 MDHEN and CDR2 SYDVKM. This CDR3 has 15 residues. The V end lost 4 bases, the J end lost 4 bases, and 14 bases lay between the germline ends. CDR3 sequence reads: CASSSSGRLYNEQFF. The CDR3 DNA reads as TGTGCCAGCAGTTCATCCGGGAGATTATACAATGAGCAGTTCTTC.

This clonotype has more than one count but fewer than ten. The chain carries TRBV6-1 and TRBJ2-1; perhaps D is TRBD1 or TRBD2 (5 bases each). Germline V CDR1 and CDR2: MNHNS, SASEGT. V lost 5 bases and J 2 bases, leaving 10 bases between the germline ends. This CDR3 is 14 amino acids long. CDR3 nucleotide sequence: TGTGCCAGCAGTAACGAGGGGACCTACAATGAGCAGTTCTTC. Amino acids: CASSNEGTYNEQFF.

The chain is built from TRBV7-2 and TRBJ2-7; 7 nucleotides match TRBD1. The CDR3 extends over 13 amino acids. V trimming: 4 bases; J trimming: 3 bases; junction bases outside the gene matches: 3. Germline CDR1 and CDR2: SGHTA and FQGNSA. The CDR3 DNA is TGTGCCAGCAGCTACGGACAGGTCTACGAGCAGTACTTC. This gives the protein CASSYGQVYEQYF.

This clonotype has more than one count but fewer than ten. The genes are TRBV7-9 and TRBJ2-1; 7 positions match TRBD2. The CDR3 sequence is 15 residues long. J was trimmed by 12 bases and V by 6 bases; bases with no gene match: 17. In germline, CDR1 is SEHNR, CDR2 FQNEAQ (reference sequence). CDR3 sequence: CASRGVGEGDFGQFF. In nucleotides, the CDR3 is TGTGCCAGCAGGGGAGTGGGGGAGGGAGATTTCGGGCAGTTCTTC.

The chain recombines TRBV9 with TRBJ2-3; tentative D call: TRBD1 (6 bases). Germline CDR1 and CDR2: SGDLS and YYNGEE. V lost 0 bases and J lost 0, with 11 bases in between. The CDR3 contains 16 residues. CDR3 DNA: TGTGCCAGCAGCGTAGTATCGGGACACAGCACAGATACGCAGTATTTT. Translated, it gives CASSVVSGHSTDTQYF.

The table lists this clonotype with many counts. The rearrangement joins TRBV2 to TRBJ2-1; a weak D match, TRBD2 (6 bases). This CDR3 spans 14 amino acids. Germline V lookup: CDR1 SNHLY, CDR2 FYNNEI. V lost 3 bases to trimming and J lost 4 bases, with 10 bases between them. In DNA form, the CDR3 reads TGTGCCAGCAGTGATAATCGGGAGTACAATGAGCAGTTCTTC. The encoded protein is CASSDNREYNEQFF.

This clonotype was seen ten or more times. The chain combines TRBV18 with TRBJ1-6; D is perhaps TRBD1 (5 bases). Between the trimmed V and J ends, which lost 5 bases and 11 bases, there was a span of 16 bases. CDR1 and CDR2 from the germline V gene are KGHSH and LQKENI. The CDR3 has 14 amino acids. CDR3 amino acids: CASSLSGGNPPLHF. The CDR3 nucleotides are TGTGCCAGCTCATTAAGCGGGGGGAATCCACCCCTCCACTTT.

CDR3: CASSVLPTGELFF. Written as DNA, the CDR3 is TGTGCCAGCAGCGTATTACCCACCGGGGAGCTGTTTTTT. The chain links TRBV2 to TRBJ2-2; no definite D call. Trimming took off 6 bases at V and 4 bases at J, with 9 bases between the two ends. Looked up from germline, CDR1 is SNHLY and CDR2 is FYNNEI. The CDR3 extends over 13 amino acids.

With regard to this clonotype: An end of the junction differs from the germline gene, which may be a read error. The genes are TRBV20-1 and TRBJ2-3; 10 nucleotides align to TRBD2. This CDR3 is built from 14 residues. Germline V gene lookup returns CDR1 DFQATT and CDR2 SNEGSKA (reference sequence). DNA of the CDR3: TGCAGTGCCGGGCTAGCGGGAGTTTCAGATACGCGGTATTTT. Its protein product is CSAGLAGVSDTRYF.